Detailed here is one TCR beta chain. This record belongs to a study of blood T cell repertoires in COVID-19. Study as a whole: PBMCs, B-cell-depleted T cells, or T cells provided the cDNA or gDNA that made up the material.

Method: immunoSEQ multiplex PCR; TCRdb's copy keeps in-frame clones and lacks some. Of about 370,000 clones listed, 85% to 90% are singletons. The length of the CDR3 is 14 residues. From germline, CDR1 is KGHSH and CDR2 LQKENI. Trimming stripped 3 bases from V and 0 bases from J, with 8 bases between. The recovered donors of Cohort 3 showed two negative PCRs, clearance, or symptom resolution. The chain combines TRBV18 with TRBJ1-2; D remains unclear. This TCR came from a woman aged 25 to 39 who had recovered from COVID-19. Sequenced: PBMCs or T cells enriched from blood (not recorded which). CDR3 region: CASSPSFANYGYTF. CDR3 DNA sequence: TGTGCCAGCTCACCTTCATTTGCTAACTATGGCTACACCTTC.